This T cell receptor (beta chain) was sequenced in a study of blood T cell repertoires in COVID-19. Study in general: Nucleic acid was either cDNA or gDNA, and it came from T cells, B-cell-depleted T cells, or PBMCs.

V was shortened by 2 bases and J by 4 bases, with 20 bases between the two germline ends. The CDR3 length is 18 residues. CDR1 and CDR2 (germline): MNHEY, SVGEGT. In the original processing: By means of reference gene primer amplification, nucleated cell counts were estimated. Generated by immunoSEQ multiplex PCR, the TCRdb table keeps only in-frame clones and is missing some. V and J calls and clone size are as listed in that table; D and trimming were resolved from the DNA. The sample lists 70,000 to 85,000 clones, 65% to 85% occurring once. Sequencing was performed on peripheral blood. This clonotype was obtained from a man of 80 years or more with active or convalescent COVID-19. The chain links TRBV6-2 or TRBV6-3 to TRBJ2-2; D possibly corresponds to TRBD2 (5 bases). The CDR3 DNA sequence: TGTGCCAGCAGTTACCCTGCGGGCGGTCCGAGGGCCACCGGGGAGCTGTTTTTT. This sequence encodes CASSYPAGGPRATGELFF.